This TCR beta chain appears in the sequencing data of a study of blood T cell repertoires in COVID-19. On the study more broadly: Specimens from acute and convalescent COVID-19 originated in the United States, Italy and Spain. PBMCs, B-cell-depleted T cells, or T cells provided the cDNA or gDNA that made up the material.

Germline loops: CDR1 SGHTA, CDR2 FQGTGA. The V and J ends lost 5 bases and 6 bases, in that order; junction bases with no gene match: 5. The CDR3 has 13 amino acids. In terms of age and location, participants ranged from roughly 18 to 100 years and lived in fewer than 30 US areas. Per the study methods: Amplified reference gene primers provided the basis for estimating nucleated cell counts. Profiled with immunoSEQ multiplex PCR; TCRdb holds only in-frame clones, not every one. V, J and clone size are those of that table, while D and trimming were read from the DNA. The data hold over 350,000 clones, with approximately 87% observed a single time.

This receptor was identified in a woman under 40 with acute COVID-19. Sequenced sample: PBMCs or T cells enriched from blood (not recorded which). V gene TRBV7-3 combines with J gene TRBJ2-3; 7 bases are shared with TRBD1. In nucleotides, the CDR3 is TGTGCCAGCAGCGCCACAGGGGCCGATACGCAGTATTTT. Protein: CASSATGADTQYF. The full variable domain, with the rest looked up from reference TRBV7-3 and TRBJ2-3, is GAGVSQTPSNKVTEKGKYVELRCDPISGHTALYWYRQSLGQGPEFLIYFQGTGAADDSGLPNDRFFAVRPEGSVSTLKIQRTERGDSAVYLCASSATGADTQYFGPGTRLTVL.